These T cell receptor beta chains were read from a single sample in a study of identical twins. TCRdb independently ran MiXCR on the 5' RACE reads; one entry per CDR3 protein. The sample contains approximately 600,000 distinct CDR3 sequences, more than 9% of which appear only once. These data were also filed under a second study, of yellow fever vaccine responses in identical twins.

Sequencing input: PBMCs. These TCRs come from a woman under 30 in good health. Both conserved end residues are part of each CDR3. The order of the fields is V gene, clone size, D gene, CDR3 length, J gene, CDR3 DNA, CDR3 protein. A D gene is named only where the DNA matches it firmly. Size values are once, few and many counts, or a class for expanded clones, and some rows have none.

>TRBV5-1|few|-|17|TRBJ2-3
TGCGCCAGCAGCTCCCGGGACCTTTGGTCCACCACAGATACGCAGTATTTT
CASSSRDLWSTTDTQYF
>TRBV7-9|few|-|15|TRBJ2-1
TGTGCCAGCAGCCCGCTCGGACAGAAAGTGAATGAGCAGTTCTTC
CASSPLGQKVNEQFF
>TRBV5-1|-|TRBD2|17|TRBJ2-7
TGCGCCAGCAGCTTTGACCTAGCGGGAGGAGTATCCTACGAGCAGTACTTC
CASSFDLAGGVSYEQYF
>TRBV12-3/TRBV12-4|few|TRBD2|16|TRBJ2-5
TGTGCCAGCAGTCTTGTCGGGGGGGGCCACCAAGAGACCCAGTACTTC
CASSLVGGGHQETQYF
>TRBV3-1|many|-|14|TRBJ2-3
TGTGCCAGCAGCCAAGATTACAACCCAGATACGCAGTATTTT
CASSQDYNPDTQYF
>TRBV20-1|many|TRBD2|14|TRBJ2-1
TGCAGTGCCCGGGAGGTTGTTAGAGTGGGTGAGCAGTTCTTC
CSAREVVRVGEQFF
>TRBV5-4|few|-|14|TRBJ1-1
TGTGCCAGCAGCTTGGAGTCAATAAACACTGAAGCTTTCTTT
CASSLESINTEAFF
>TRBV5-5|-|TRBD1|17|TRBJ2-1
TGTGCCAGCAGCATAGAACCGGGACAGGGGAATTTCAATGAGCAGTTCTTC
CASSIEPGQGNFNEQFF
>TRBV5-1|many|-|15|TRBJ2-1
TGCGCCAGCAGCTTAGGGACAGCGGGGGTCGATGAGCAGTTCTTC
CASSLGTAGVDEQFF
>TRBV20-1|many|TRBD2|19|TRBJ2-3
TGCAGTGCTAAGGGTAGGGCTAGCGGGAGGATGGGGCCCACAGATACGCAGTATTTT
CSAKGRASGRMGPTDTQYF
>TRBV29-1|few|-|13|TRBJ2-5
TGCAGCGTTGTCGACGGTCCGCAAGAGACCCAGTACTTC
CSVVDGPQETQYF
>TRBV6-5|many|-|13|TRBJ2-2
TGTGCCAGCAGTTACGCGCACCGGTGGGAGCTGTTTTTT
CASSYAHRWELFF
>TRBV7-9|-|TRBD2|14|TRBJ2-7
TGTGCCAGCAGCCCCGGGGGGTGGTCCTACGAGCAGTACTTC
CASSPGGWSYEQYF
>TRBV11-2|-|TRBD2|18|TRBJ2-3
TGTGCCAGCAGCTCCCCCCCGGGGCAGCGGGGGGGCACAGATACGCAGTATTTT
CASSSPPGQRGGTDTQYF
>TRBV3-1|-|TRBD2|15|TRBJ2-5
TGTGCCAGCAGCCGGACTAGCGGGTGGGAAGAGACCCAGTACTTC
CASSRTSGWEETQYF
>TRBV13|-|-|14|TRBJ2-7
TGTGCCAGCAGCTTCTGGGACAAATACTACGAGCAGTACTTC
CASSFWDKYYEQYF
>TRBV29-1|-|-|12|TRBJ2-5
TGCAGCGTCGCCCTAGGGGGGGAGACCCAGTACTTC
CSVALGGETQYF
>TRBV20-1|-|-|13|TRBJ1-1
TGCAGTGCCCCGAGGCGGGGGTACACTGAAGCTTTCTTT
CSAPRRGYTEAFF
>TRBV6-1|few|-|13|TRBJ2-2
TGTGCCAGCGAATGGACAGCGGACGGGGAGCTGTTTTTT
CASEWTADGELFF
>TRBV27|-|TRBD2|15|TRBJ2-7
TGTGCCAGCAGTTTGTTAGCGGGACCCCTCTACGAGCAGTACTTC
CASSLLAGPLYEQYF
>TRBV5-5|-|TRBD1|18|TRBJ2-3
TGTGCCAGCAGCTTTGCCCCTCCGACAGGGGTTAACACAGATACGCAGTATTTT
CASSFAPPTGVNTDTQYF
>TRBV5-4|few|TRBD2|16|TRBJ2-1
TGTGCCAGCAGCTCTAGACTAGCGGAAAGCACCCTTGAGCAGTTCTTC
CASSSRLAESTLEQFF
>TRBV29-1|-|TRBD1|14|TRBJ2-7
TGCAGCGTTGTGCGCGGGACAGGGAATGGCGAGCAGTACTTC
CSVVRGTGNGEQYF
>TRBV4-1|-|-|14|TRBJ2-5
TGCGCCAGCAGCCAAGTATCACTCCAAGAGACCCAGTACTTC
CASSQVSLQETQYF
>TRBV28|-|TRBD2|14|TRBJ2-1
TGTGCCAGCAGCGCATCGGAGCGGGAAAATGAGCAGTTCTTC
CASSASERENEQFF
>TRBV20-1|-|-|13|TRBJ1-1
TGCAGTGCTAGGGGGCTCATGAACACTGAAGCTTTCTTT
CSARGLMNTEAFF
>TRBV25-1|many|-|15|TRBJ2-5
TGTGCCAGCAGTGAATTGGGCAGGTACCAAGAGACCCAGTACTTC
CASSELGRYQETQYF
>TRBV5-1|few|-|15|TRBJ2-7
TGCGCCAGCAGCCGAGGAGGGGGTAACGGAGGCGAGCAGTACTTC
CASSRGGGNGGEQYF
>TRBV4-1|many|-|15|TRBJ1-1
TGCGCCAGCAGCCAAGTTTCGGACTTGAACACTGAAGCTTTCTTT
CASSQVSDLNTEAFF
>TRBV5-1|many|-|16|TRBJ2-5
TGCGCCAGCAGCCGCACCGACGGGACGTACCAAGAGACCCAGTACTTC
CASSRTDGTYQETQYF
>TRBV19|-|TRBD1|16|TRBJ1-5
TGTGCCAGTAGGAATCCGGGACAGGGTGTGGTTCAGCCCCAGCATTTT
CASRNPGQGVVQPQHF
>TRBV5-1|few|-|13|TRBJ1-1
TGCGCCAGCAGCTTAAGCGGGGCGGCTGAAGCTTTCTTT
CASSLSGAAEAFF
>TRBV3-1|few|-|14|TRBJ2-5
TGTGCCAGCAGCCAAGCCACTAGGCGAGAGACCCAGTACTTC
CASSQATRRETQYF
>TRBV29-1|many|-|12|TRBJ2-4
TGCAGCGTTGAATTAAGCAAAAACATTCAGTACTTC
CSVELSKNIQYF
>TRBV7-2|few|-|15|TRBJ2-4
TGTGCCAGCAGCTTAGATGGAGGGCAGGGGAACATTCAGTACTTC
CASSLDGGQGNIQYF
>TRBV9|-|-|15|TRBJ2-7
TGTGCCAGCAGCGTAGTGGGGGACAATTTCGACGAGCAGTACTTC
CASSVVGDNFDEQYF
>TRBV5-1|-|-|16|TRBJ2-3
TGCGCCAGCAGCTTGGCCGGGGCAGCTAGCACAGATACGCAGTATTTT
CASSLAGAASTDTQYF
>TRBV7-2|-|TRBD1|15|TRBJ2-3
TGTGCCAGCAGCCCGGGACAGGGTGGGGCAGATACGCAGTATTTT
CASSPGQGGADTQYF
>TRBV7-2|-|-|14|TRBJ2-7
TGTGCCAGCAGCTACCGGACCGGATCGGAAGAGCAGTACTTC
CASSYRTGSEEQYF
>TRBV7-9|few|-|12|TRBJ2-7
TGTGCCAGCAGCTTTCAGCGCTACGAGCAGTACTTC
CASSFQRYEQYF